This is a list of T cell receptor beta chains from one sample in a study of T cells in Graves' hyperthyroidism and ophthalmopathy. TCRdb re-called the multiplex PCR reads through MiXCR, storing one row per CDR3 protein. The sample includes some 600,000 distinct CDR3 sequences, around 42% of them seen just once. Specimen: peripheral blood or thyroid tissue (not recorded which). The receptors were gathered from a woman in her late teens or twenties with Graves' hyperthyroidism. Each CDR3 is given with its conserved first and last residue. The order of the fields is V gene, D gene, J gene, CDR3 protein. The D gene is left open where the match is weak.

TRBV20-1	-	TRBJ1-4	CSAHVTGLKEKLFF
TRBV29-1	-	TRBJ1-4	CSHPGRDEKLFF
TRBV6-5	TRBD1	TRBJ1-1	CASSYGGGDFTEAFF
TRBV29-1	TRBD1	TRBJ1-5	CSVQTGGRQPQHF
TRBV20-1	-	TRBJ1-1	CSANGGSITEAFF
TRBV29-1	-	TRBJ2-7	CSVEGGDSYEQYF
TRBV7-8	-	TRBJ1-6	CASSFTVYNSPLHF
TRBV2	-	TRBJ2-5	CASSQTQGF
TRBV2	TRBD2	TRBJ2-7	CASRQLAGDEQYF
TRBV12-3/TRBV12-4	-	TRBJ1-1	CASKVLGQAAEAFF
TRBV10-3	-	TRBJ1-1	CAISGMEEGFF
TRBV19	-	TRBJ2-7	CASSIRRGSYEQYF
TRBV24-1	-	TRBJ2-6	CATDPRNRAGANVLTF
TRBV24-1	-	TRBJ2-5	CATSSGLTQYF
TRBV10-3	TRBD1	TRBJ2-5	CAISESLAGGCETQYF